This T cell receptor (beta chain) was identified during a study of technical replicates of blood from a handful of donors. Germline CDR1 and CDR2: SGHDT and YYEEEE. V was clipped by 4 bases and J by 4 bases; unmatched bases: 3. The CDR3 length is 14 residues. Here immunoSEQ multiplex PCR was the method, and the copy in TCRdb shows in-frame clones only, minus some. In the table there are 30,000 to 40,000 clones, 90% to 95% of which are singletons. The chain couples TRBV5-6 to TRBJ2-5, with 11 bases that match TRBD1. The sequenced sample was PBMCs. The sequence came from a human donor in good health. Some clones in this sample may be carry-over from other donors' samples. The CDR3 loop is CASSGGTGGETQYF. Here the CDR3 DNA reads TGTGCCAGCAGCGGGGGGACAGGGGGAGAGACCCAGTACTTC.